These 8 T cell receptor beta chains were sequenced from one sample in a study of blood T cell repertoires in COVID-19. Sequencing used immunoSEQ multiplex PCR; TCRdb keeps in-frame clones, though not all of them. The repertoire holds about 300,000 clones, over 75% seen once, with 10% in the top ten. The specimen was PBMCs or T cells enriched from blood (not recorded which). These receptors all come from a young woman who had recovered from COVID-19.

The rearrangement joins TRBV3-1 (or the pseudogene TRBV3-2) to TRBJ1-1; D gene unclear. The CDR3 is 13 amino acids. V lost 0 bases and J 9 bases, leaving 11 bases between the germline ends. The germline CDR1 and CDR2 sequences are LGHDT and YNNKEL (reference sequence). The CDR3 region has the DNA TGTGCCAGCAGCCAAGATGGAGGAAAACAAGCTTTCTTT. The encoded protein is CASSQDGGKQAFF.

The chain carries TRBV6-1 and TRBJ2-1; TRBD1 agrees at 8 bases. The CDR3 contains 14 residues. Germline CDR1 MNHNS, CDR2 SASEGT. The J segment lost 7 bases and the V segment lost 2 bases, leaving 4 bases of the junction unmatched. CDR3 protein: CASSESYRGNEQFF. The CDR3 nucleotides are TGTGCCAGCAGTGAATCCTACAGGGGGAATGAGCAGTTCTTC.

The chain uses TRBV5-4 and TRBJ1-2, with a possible D match to TRBD1 (5 bases). This CDR3 has 13 amino acids. V was clipped by 4 bases and J by 9 bases, with 16 bases between them. Germline V gene data show CDR1 as SGHNT and CDR2 as YYREEE (reference sequence). The chain's CDR3 is CASSPGWDSSYTF. CDR3 DNA sequence: TGTGCCAGCAGCCCTGGCTGGGACTCGAGCTACACCTTC.

This chain uses TRBV7-2 with TRBJ2-7; D is possibly TRBD1 (6 bases). V lost 3 bases and J 3 bases, leaving 12 bases between the germline ends. This CDR3 is built from 14 residues. Germline CDR1 reads SGHTA; CDR2 reads FQGNSA. CDR3: CASSFNRAVYEQYF. CDR3 bases: TGTGCCAGCAGCTTCAACAGGGCCGTCTACGAGCAGTACTTC.

This clone appeared a single time. This chain connects TRBV11-3 to TRBJ2-1; D is perhaps TRBD2 (6 bases). Looked up from germline, CDR1 is SGHNT and CDR2 is YENEEA. The ends were cut back, 1 base at V and 5 bases at J, with 15 bases in the middle. The CDR3 loop spans 16 amino acids. The CDR3 DNA reads TGTGCCAGCAGCTTAGGTGGTAGGCGGGAAAACAATGAGCAGTTCTTC. Translation: CASSLGGRRENNEQFF.

The chain links TRBV5-1 to TRBJ2-3; 8 bases are a match to TRBD1. Germline V lookup: CDR1 SGHRS, CDR2 YFSETQ. J lost 5 bases, V lost 5 bases, and 7 bases had no gene match. The CDR3 has 14 amino acids. In DNA, the CDR3 is TGCGCCAGCAGGCCCGGGACAGGTGGAGATACGCAGTATTTT. It codes for CASRPGTGGDTQYF.

The V and J genes are TRBV19 and TRBJ1-6; 10 bases line up with TRBD1. The CDR3 totals 15 residues. V lost 5 bases to trimming and J lost 5 bases; unmatched junction nucleotides: 3. CDR1 is LNHDA, CDR2 SQIVND, per germline (reference sequence). CDR3 DNA: TGTGCCAGTAGTCCGGGACAGGGGCATAATTCACCCCTCCACTTT. Protein product: CASSPGQGHNSPLHF.

This chain connects TRBV6-5 to TRBJ1-5, with TRBD1 matching over 9 bases. The J segment lost 5 bases and the V segment lost 6 bases, leaving 2 bases of the junction unmatched. The CDR3 contains 13 residues. Per the germline V gene, CDR1 is MNHEY and CDR2 is SVGAGI. The CDR3, as DNA: TGTGCCAGCAGGGACAGGGGTCATCAGCCCCAGCATTTT. This gives the protein CASRDRGHQPQHF.